Below, one T cell receptor beta chain is given with its context. The authors extracted at least 6 micrograms of total RNA per sample. The data were taken from a study of blood T cells in healthy people across ages. As for the study in general: Per two T cells, about one barcoded beta molecule was captured through template switching.

A J-beta primer mix and a sample-barcoded 5' primer were used in a second PCR of about 7 to 12 cycles. Every sample gave at least 2.5 million paired-end reads containing CDR3. Each CDR3 protein gets one entry after TCRdb re-called the 5' RACE reads with MiXCR. The data contain approximately 800,000 distinct CDR3 sequences, 56% of them singletons. There are 16 residues in the CDR3. Trimming took off 4 bases at V and 3 bases at J, with 19 bases between the two ends. Per the germline V gene, CDR1 is SEHNR and CDR2 is FQNEAQ (reference sequence). The sequencing input was blood. This receptor was identified in a man aged 35 to 55 in good health. J is TRBJ2-7 and V is TRBV7-9; perhaps D is TRBD1 or TRBD2 (6 bases each). In DNA form, the CDR3 reads TGTGCCAGCAGCTCCATGGAGGGGGGTCTACTCTACGAGCAGTACTTC. This sequence encodes CASSSMEGGLLYEQYF.